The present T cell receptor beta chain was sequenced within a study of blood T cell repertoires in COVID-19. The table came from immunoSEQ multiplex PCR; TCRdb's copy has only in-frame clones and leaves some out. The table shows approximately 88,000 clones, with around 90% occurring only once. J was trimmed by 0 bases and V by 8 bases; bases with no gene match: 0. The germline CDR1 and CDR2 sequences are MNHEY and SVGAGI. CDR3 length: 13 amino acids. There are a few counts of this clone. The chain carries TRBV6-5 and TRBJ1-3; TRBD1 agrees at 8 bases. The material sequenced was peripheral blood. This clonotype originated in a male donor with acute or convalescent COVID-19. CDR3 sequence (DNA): TGTGCCAGCGGGACAGGCTCTGGAAACACCATATATTTT. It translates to CASGTGSGNTIYF.